This paragraph reports one T cell receptor (beta chain). The data stem from a study of CD8+CD57+ T cells in acquired aplastic anemia. Template material for TCR beta VDJ and CDR3 profiling consisted of genomic DNA. TCRdb passed the reads through MiXCR, listing each CDR3 protein once. The repertoire includes about 42,000 distinct CDR3 sequences, around 63% of them detected once, and around 22% sits in the top ten. Material for sequencing was sorted CD4+, CD8+, or CD8+CD57+ T cells (not recorded which) from PBMCs. The receptor was isolated from a human donor in good health, serving as a control.

The CDR3 DNA reads TGTGCCAGCAGCTTAGCCCCTAACTATGGCTACACCTTC. Translated: CASSLAPNYGYTF. The chain links TRBV7-9 to TRBJ1-2; D ambiguous. The CDR3 covers 13 residues. V was pared by 0 bases and J by 0 bases, with 2 bases between. Looked up from germline, CDR1 is SEHNR and CDR2 is FQNEAQ (reference sequence).